One and the same sample provided the 28 T cell receptor beta chains below, sequenced in a study of T-cell memory formation after mild COVID-19. TCRdb itself ran the 5' RACE reads through MiXCR, one entry per CDR3 protein. The sample lists about 360,000 distinct CDR3 sequences, approximately 15% occurring once. Specimen: PBMCs or a T cell subset sorted from them (not recorded which). Source of these receptors: a man younger than 35 who had mild COVID-19 (a few samples of this study predate the infection). Cell type and time point are not known.

The V gene is TRBV20-1, the J gene TRBJ2-1; D is possibly TRBD2 (5 bases). V lost 3 bases and J 8 bases, leaving 11 bases between the germline ends. Germline V gene sequence: CDR1 DFQATT, CDR2 SNEGSKA (reference sequence). The CDR3 extends over 12 amino acids. DNA for the CDR3: TGCAGTGCTAGCCCGGGGTTGGATGAGCAGTTCTTC. Protein: CSASPGLDEQFF.

The chain has TRBV5-1 and TRBJ2-1, with a possible D match to TRBD1 (7 bases). Germline values: CDR1 SGHRS, CDR2 YFSETQ. The CDR3 consists of 14 residues. V lost 4 bases to trimming and J lost 7 bases, with 15 bases between them. CDR3 protein: CASSAVQGRNEQFF. The CDR3 coding sequence is TGCGCCAGCAGCGCGGTACAGGGGAGGAATGAGCAGTTCTTC.

In DNA form, the CDR3 reads TGTGCCAGCAGTTACTCTACAGGGGGGGCAGATACGCAGTATTTT. It specifies CASSYSTGGADTQYF. The chain has TRBV6-6 and TRBJ2-3; the D gene is possibly TRBD1 (8 bases). Trimming pared 0 bases from V and 4 bases from J, leaving 11 bases between. The CDR3 loop spans 15 amino acids. Germline CDR1 and CDR2: MNHNY and SVGAGI (reference sequence).

This clonotype was detected ten times or more. V and J are TRBV7-3 and TRBJ2-6, with D uncertain. The CDR3 is made up of 16 amino acids. The germline V gene has CDR1 SGHTA and CDR2 FQGTGA. Trimming took 5 bases from V and 0 from J, leaving 11 bases between them. This CDR3 is CASSPVVSSGANVLTF. DNA for the CDR3: TGTGCCAGCAGCCCGGTCGTCTCCTCTGGGGCCAACGTCCTGACTTTC.

This clonotype was seen only a few times. The chain links TRBV12-3 or TRBV12-4 to TRBJ1-1; no definite D call. The V end was cut by 2 bases, the J end by 4 bases, with 11 bases between. The CDR3 totals 14 residues. The CDR3 loop is CASSLRPLGTEAFF. The DNA for the CDR3 is TGTGCCAGCAGTTTACGGCCACTGGGCACTGAAGCTTTCTTT.

The V gene is TRBV29-1, the J gene TRBJ2-7; no clear D gene. V lost 2 bases and J lost 3, with 8 bases in between. CDR1 and CDR2 from the germline V gene are SQVTM and ANQGSEA. This CDR3 is built from 12 residues. The CDR3 region has the DNA TGCAGCGTTGAAATGGCAGACTACGAGCAGTACTTC. It yields the protein CSVEMADYEQYF.

The gene calls are TRBV5-1 and TRBJ2-6, with unresolved D. The CDR3 covers 12 residues. The germline V and J ends were trimmed by 9 bases and 0 bases, with 4 bases remaining between them. Germline V lookup: CDR1 SGHRS, CDR2 YFSETQ. CDR3 nucleotides: TGCGCCACCAACTCTGGGGCCAACGTCCTGACTTTC. Its translation is CATNSGANVLTF.

The genes are TRBV12-5 and TRBJ2-2; D gene ambiguous. This CDR3 has 13 residues. The V end lost 5 bases, the J end lost 5 bases, and 9 bases lay between the germline ends. CDR1 and CDR2 from the germline V gene are LGHNT and FRNRAP. The chain's CDR3 is CASGPTATGELFF. In nucleotides, the CDR3 is TGTGCTAGTGGTCCAACAGCGACCGGGGAGCTGTTTTTT.

This clonotype was seen ten or more times. V gene TRBV5-1 combines with J gene TRBJ2-1, with TRBD1 identical over 8 bases. Germline V CDR1 and CDR2: SGHRS, YFSETQ. The trim removed 1 base at V and 8 bases at J, leaving 2 bases unmatched. CDR3 length: 13 residues. CDR3 protein: CASSLPGGHEQFF. CDR3 nucleotide sequence: TGCGCCAGCAGCTTGCCAGGGGGCCATGAGCAGTTCTTC.

This clonotype was seen only a few times. For the CDR3, the DNA is TGTGCCAGCTCGACCAGGCCGGCTAGCGGGGTAGGATTGGAGACCCAGTACTTC. Translated, it gives CASSTRPASGVGLETQYF. The V call is TRBV7-9, the J call TRBJ2-5, with 9 bases aligning to TRBD2. The CDR3 spans 18 residues. The germline CDR1 and CDR2 sequences are SEHNR and FQNEAQ (reference sequence). V shed 8 bases, J shed 5 bases, and the junction held 21 bases outside the gene matches.

This clonotype was counted between two and nine times. This rearrangement joins TRBV6-1 to TRBJ2-2; D not certain. Trimming left V 0 bases short and J 7 bases short, with 12 bases between. The CDR3 has 15 residues. Germline lookup yields CDR1 MNHNS and CDR2 SASEGT. The CDR3, as DNA: TGTGCCAGCAGTGAAGCGGAACCAGTTGTCGGGGAGCTGTTTTTT. Translating it yields CASSEAEPVVGELFF.

The J gene is TRBJ2-7, the V gene TRBV7-9; 9 positions match TRBD2. The end of the DNA aligns better with TRBJ2-5, so the J call may be wrong. Germline CDR1 SEHNR, CDR2 FQNEAQ (reference sequence). This CDR3 is built from 15 residues. The DNA for the CDR3 is TGTGCCAGCAGCGCAGGTGGCGGGGGGGCAGAGACCCAGTACTTC. It is translated as CASSAGGGGAETQYF.

This clonotype was seen repeatedly, ten times or more. The rearrangement joins TRBV7-6 to TRBJ2-5, with D uncertain. This CDR3 spans 14 amino acids. V shed 0 bases and J shed 5 bases, with 10 bases lying between them. Germline assignment: CDR1 SGHVS and CDR2 FNYEAQ. The CDR3 spells CASSLALGMETQYF. DNA of the CDR3: TGTGCCAGCAGCTTAGCCCTGGGTATGGAGACCCAGTACTTC.

This clonotype came up many times. The J gene is TRBJ2-5, the V gene TRBV6-6; 9 bases fit TRBD2. In germline, CDR1 is MNHNY, CDR2 SVGAGI (reference sequence). V shed 5 bases, J shed 5 bases, and the junction held 6 bases outside the gene matches. The CDR3 totals 14 residues. CDR3 nucleotide sequence: TGTGCCAGCAGTCCGGGACTAGCAAGTGAGACCCAGTACTTC. Translation: CASSPGLASETQYF.

About this clonotype itself: This sequence may be a read error, since a much larger clone differs from it by one base. The rearrangement links TRBV7-2 to TRBJ1-2; TRBD1 agrees at 7 bases. The germline CDR1 and CDR2 sequences are SGHTA and FQGNSA. V gave up 8 bases and J gave up 11 bases; unmatched junction bases: 20. The CDR3 is 15 amino acids. The CDR3 sequence is CASGETWEGAGRYTF. The CDR3 coding sequence is TGTGCCAGCGGGGAGACATGGGAGGGGGCAGGTAGATACACCTTC.

This clonotype appeared many times. CDR3 coding DNA: TGCGCCAGCAGTTACGAGCGGGGGGCAATCTCAAACACCGGGGAGCTGTTTTTT. This sequence encodes CASSYERGAISNTGELFF. The chain joins TRBV4-3 to TRBJ2-2, with 9 bases that match TRBD2. The CDR3 runs 18 residues. Germline V lookup: CDR1 LGHNA, CDR2 YSLEER. With V trimmed by 6 bases and J by 2 bases, 13 bases remained unmatched.

J is TRBJ1-5 and V is TRBV6-6, with 8 bases identical to TRBD1. The CDR3 sequence is 12 residues long. The V and J ends lost 7 bases and 5 bases, in that order; junction bases with no gene match: 1. CDR1 is MNHNY and CDR2 is SVGAGI in the germline V gene (reference sequence). This CDR3 is CASKTGDQPQHF. DNA for the CDR3: TGTGCCAGCAAGACAGGGGATCAGCCCCAGCATTTT.

The rearrangement uses TRBV9 and TRBJ2-5, with TRBD1 matching 9 bases. From germline, CDR1 is SGDLS and CDR2 YYNGEE. With 3 bases clipped from V and 1 base from J, the junction kept 7 bases outside the gene matches. This CDR3 comprises 16 residues. The CDR3 protein is CASSASTGGGQETQYF. In DNA form, the CDR3 reads TGTGCCAGCAGCGCGTCGACAGGGGGTGGCCAAGAGACCCAGTACTTC.

This clonotype has a handful of counts. The V and J genes are TRBV6-6 and TRBJ2-7, with TRBD2 as a possible D gene (7 bases). Germline CDR1 is MNHNY and CDR2 is SVGAGI (reference sequence). CDR3 length: 13 residues. The ends were cut back, 7 bases at V and 6 bases at J, with 16 bases in the middle. The CDR3 DNA sequence: TGTGCCAGCATGGTGGGGGCGGGGGTCGAGCAGTACGTC. Its translation: CASMVGAGVEQYV.

This clonotype appeared a few times. The CDR3 DNA reads TGTGCCAGCAGCTTAGGGTTTGGGGGGCGAAGTCAGCCCCAGCATTTT. Its protein is CASSLGFGGRSQPQHF. V usage is TRBV7-2 and J usage is TRBJ1-5; D is possibly TRBD1 (6 bases). The CDR3 consists of 16 residues. The germline V and J ends were trimmed by 1 base and 6 bases, with 16 bases remaining between them. The germline V gene has CDR1 SGHTA and CDR2 FQGNSA.

This clonotype has at least ten counts. This chain connects TRBV6-2 or TRBV6-3 to TRBJ2-3; 9 bases are a match to TRBD2. J was trimmed by 4 bases and V by 5 bases; bases with no gene match: 10. The CDR3 is 16 residues long. In germline, CDR1 is MNHEY, CDR2 SVGEGT. The CDR3 loop is CASSRPPGGGADTQYF. The CDR3 DNA reads as TGTGCCAGCAGTCGACCCCCGGGCGGGGGGGCAGATACGCAGTATTTT.

Only a few counts were recorded for this clonotype. The gene calls are TRBV12-5 and TRBJ2-3; TRBD2 is a possible D gene (5 bases). The CDR3 consists of 16 residues. Germline V gene sequence: CDR1 LGHNT, CDR2 FRNRAP. The V end was cut by 8 bases, the J end by 2 bases, with 20 bases between. The CDR3 coding sequence is TGTGCTAGTTCTTTTTTACGTAGAGCGGACACAGATACGCAGTATTTT. Encoded protein: CASSFLRRADTDTQYF.

There are a few counts of this clonotype. The rearrangement joins TRBV12-3 or TRBV12-4 to TRBJ1-5, with D possibly TRBD1 on 5 matching bases. Trimming removed 6 bases from V and 2 bases from J, with 14 bases in between. The CDR3 sequence is 15 residues long. The DNA for the CDR3 is TGTGCCAGCAGCCTAGGGGCCTGGGGCAATCAGCCCCAGCATTTT. Encoded protein: CASSLGAWGNQPQHF.

V is TRBV7-9 and J is TRBJ1-1; the D is unclear. Looked up from germline, CDR1 is SEHNR and CDR2 is FQNEAQ (reference sequence). The V end lost 3 bases, the J end lost 7 bases, and 12 bases lay between the germline ends. The CDR3 runs 13 residues. The CDR3, as DNA: TGTGCCAGCAGCTTCGGTTCCGGAATTGAAGCTTTCTTT. Translating gives CASSFGSGIEAFF. Full variable domain (outside the CDR3, taken from reference TRBV7-9 and TRBJ1-1): DTGVSQNPRHKITKRGQNVTFRCDPISEHNRLYWYRQTLGQGPEFLTYFQNEAQLEKSRLLSDRFSAERPKGSFSTLEIQRTEQGDSAMYLCASSFGSGIEAFFGQGTRLTVV.

The chain joins TRBV10-3 to TRBJ1-1, with D possibly TRBD1 on 6 matching bases. The germline V and J ends were trimmed by 6 bases and 0 bases, with 11 bases remaining between them. The CDR3 length is 14 residues. The germline gives CDR1 ENHRY, CDR2 SYGVKD. CDR3: CAIRGALMNTEAFF. The CDR3 DNA reads as TGTGCCATCAGGGGGGCACTAATGAACACTGAAGCTTTCTTT.

This clonotype was seen a few times. The V gene is TRBV6-2 or TRBV6-3, the J gene TRBJ2-5; 8 positions agree with TRBD1. Germline lookup yields CDR1 MNHEY and CDR2 SVGEGT. CDR3 length: 14 amino acids. J lost 5 bases, V lost 5 bases, and 7 bases had no gene match. Written as DNA, the CDR3 is TGTGCCAGCAGTACCCGACAGGGGCCGGAGACCCAGTACTTC. Encoded protein: CASSTRQGPETQYF.

Only a few counts were recorded for this clonotype. The chain combines TRBV4-1 with TRBJ2-1; weak D call: TRBD1 (5 bases). The CDR3 consists of 16 residues. Germline CDR1 MGHRA, CDR2 YSYEKL. Trimming removed 0 bases at V and 0 bases at J, with 9 bases between. This CDR3 is CASSQDGASSYNEQFF. The CDR3 DNA sequence: TGCGCCAGCAGCCAAGATGGGGCAAGCTCCTACAATGAGCAGTTCTTC.

This clonotype was detected a few times. CDR3 in amino acids: CASSPPGTGDYNEQFF. In DNA, the CDR3 is TGTGCCAGCTCACCGCCCGGGACAGGGGATTACAATGAGCAGTTCTTC. The chain has TRBV18 and TRBJ2-1, with TRBD1 identical over 10 bases. The CDR3 consists of 16 residues. V lost 3 bases, J lost 4 bases, and 6 bases stayed unmatched. Germline CDR1 KGHSH, CDR2 LQKENI.